This T cell receptor (beta chain) is from a study of T cell repertoires in cytomegalovirus infection. Study-level information: An indication of both CMV infection and matching HLA type came from public TCR beta signatures. Findings and limits, study-wide: Cumulative public TCR beta family frequency identified CMV carriers with the relevant HLA. CMV-specific TCR beta clonotypes restricted by HLA-C were the ones dominating the ex vivo response.

This clonotype was detected ten times or more. Its antigen is not known. In TCRdb, the reads were re-called with MiXCR into one record per CDR3 protein. Altogether around 180,000 distinct CDR3 sequences are present, about 28% being singletons, with the ten largest covering about 31%. Sequenced input: PBMCs. The receptor was isolated from a human donor in good health (CMV status not recorded). Some clones in this sample may be carry-over from other donors' samples.

The CDR3 loop is CASFNPAVNNEQFF. CDR3 in DNA: TGTGCCAGCTTCAACCCCGCAGTTAACAATGAGCAGTTCTTC. V is TRBV7-3 and J is TRBJ2-1; D is unresolved. Trimming took off 8 bases at V and 5 bases at J, with 16 bases between the two ends. Germline V gives CDR1 SGHTA, CDR2 FQGTGA. This CDR3 comprises 14 residues.